Below are 8 T cell receptor beta chains sequenced from a single sample in a study of neurological immune-mediated disorders. TCRdb reprocessed the 5' RACE reads via MiXCR and lists one record per CDR3 protein. The table has 55,000 to 70,000 distinct CDR3 sequences, around 5% seen once. The sample consisted of PBMCs. These TCRs come from a human donor with multiple sclerosis. The donor label of this sample is uncertain.

This clonotype occurred many times. The V gene is TRBV6-5, the J gene TRBJ1-2; D uncertain. The CDR3 has 15 residues. Per the germline V gene, CDR1 is MNHEY and CDR2 is SVGAGI. Trimming shortened V by 0 bases and J by 3 bases, and 11 bases separated the two germline ends. The CDR3 DNA follows: TGTGCCAGCAGTTACTCAACGAAATGGTACTATGGCTACACCTTC. This gives the protein CASSYSTKWYYGYTF.

This clonotype was seen at least ten times. The rearrangement uses TRBV5-4 and TRBJ2-3; no reliable D call. CDR1 SGHNT and CDR2 YYREEE come from the germline V gene (reference sequence). CDR3 length: 15 amino acids. Trimming pared 0 bases from V and 5 bases from J, leaving 13 bases between. CDR3 in amino acids: CASSLDSTRGDTQYF. CDR3 DNA sequence: TGTGCCAGCAGCTTGGACTCCACCCGCGGAGATACGCAGTATTTT.

The V and J genes are TRBV5-5 and TRBJ1-2; weak D call: TRBD1 (6 bases). Trimming took 4 bases from V and 0 from J, leaving 10 bases between them. This CDR3 spans 14 amino acids. CDR1 and CDR2 from the germline V gene are SGHKS and YYEKEE (reference sequence). In DNA, the CDR3 is TGTGCCAGCAGCATTTGGACAGCTAACTATGGCTACACCTTC. This encodes CASSIWTANYGYTF.

This clonotype was counted at least ten times. The genes are TRBV5-8 and TRBJ1-5; no clear D. This CDR3 has 14 residues. Germline values: CDR1 SGHTS, CDR2 YDEGEE. With 5 bases removed from V and 1 base from J, the gap between germline ends came to 10 bases. The CDR3 DNA is TGTGCCAGCAGACGTAGACGAAGCAATCAGCCCCAGCATTTT. As protein: CASRRRRSNQPQHF.

This sequence joins TRBV7-9 and TRBJ2-2; 8 bases align to TRBD1. Germline V CDR1 and CDR2: SEHNR, FQNEAQ (reference sequence). With 4 bases clipped from V and 7 bases from J, the junction kept 2 bases outside the gene matches. CDR3 length: 13 residues. The CDR3 region has the DNA TGTGCCAGCAGCTCTACAGGGGGCGGGGAGCTGTTTTTT. Encoded protein: CASSSTGGGELFF. Together with reference TRBV7-9 and TRBJ2-2, the CDR3 gives the full variable domain: DTGVSQNPRHKITKRGQNVTFRCDPISEHNRLYWYRQTLGQGPEFLTYFQNEAQLEKSRLLSDRFSAERPKGSFSTLEIQRTEQGDSAMYLCASSSTGGGELFFGEGSRLTVL.

The sample holds many counts of this clonotype. The chain couples TRBV29-1 to TRBJ2-1; D unresolved. The CDR3 extends over 14 amino acids. The germline V gene has CDR1 SQVTM and CDR2 ANQGSEA. V shed 6 bases and J shed 7 bases, with 19 bases lying between them. In DNA, the CDR3 is TGCAGCGTGCCCCTCCCCTTCCCAAGTAATGAGCAGTTCTTC. Protein sequence: CSVPLPFPSNEQFF.

In its sample, this clonotype was seen many times. This chain links TRBV29-1 with TRBJ2-7; perhaps TRBD1 as D (5 bases). CDR1 and CDR2 from the germline V gene are SQVTM and ANQGSEA. The CDR3 consists of 14 residues. V was pared by 1 base and J by 7 bases, with 17 bases between. The CDR3 DNA reads TGCAGCGTTGAAGCTGGACACACGAGTGGGGAGCAGTACTTC. Its protein product is CSVEAGHTSGEQYF.

This clonotype was observed many times. The rearrangement uses TRBV15 and TRBJ2-3; D is perhaps TRBD1 (5 bases). The CDR3 loop spans 18 amino acids. Germline CDR1 LNHNV, CDR2 YYDKDF (reference sequence). Trimming pared 2 bases from V and 0 bases from J, leaving 18 bases between. The CDR3 sequence: CATSRTHTTDASTDTQYF. The CDR3 DNA sequence: TGTGCCACCAGCAGAACGCACACGACAGATGCTAGCACAGATACGCAGTATTTT.